Below, one TCR beta chain is given with its context. These data belong to a study of OX40 agonist ivuxolimab in advanced cancers. Background on the study: Each dose-escalation patient presented with hepatocellular carcinoma, melanoma, renal cell or head and neck cancer.

CDR1 is SGHTA, CDR2 FQGNSA, per germline. V lost 5 bases and J 7 bases, leaving 14 bases between the germline ends. This CDR3 contains 13 residues. Sequenced by immunoSEQ multiplex PCR; TCRdb stores in-frame clones only, minus some. The table shows tens of thousands of clones, with roughly 90% occurring only once. The chain has TRBV7-2 and TRBJ1-2; D not resolved. Sequencing was performed on CD4+ or CD8+ T cells sorted from blood, taken in a trial of the OX40 agonist ivuxolimab. The TCR sequence derives from an adult with an advanced solid tumor such as melanoma, head and neck, liver or kidney cancer. The CDR3 spells CASSVRTAFGYTF. Here the CDR3 DNA reads TGTGCCAGCAGCGTAAGAACCGCCTTTGGCTACACCTTC.